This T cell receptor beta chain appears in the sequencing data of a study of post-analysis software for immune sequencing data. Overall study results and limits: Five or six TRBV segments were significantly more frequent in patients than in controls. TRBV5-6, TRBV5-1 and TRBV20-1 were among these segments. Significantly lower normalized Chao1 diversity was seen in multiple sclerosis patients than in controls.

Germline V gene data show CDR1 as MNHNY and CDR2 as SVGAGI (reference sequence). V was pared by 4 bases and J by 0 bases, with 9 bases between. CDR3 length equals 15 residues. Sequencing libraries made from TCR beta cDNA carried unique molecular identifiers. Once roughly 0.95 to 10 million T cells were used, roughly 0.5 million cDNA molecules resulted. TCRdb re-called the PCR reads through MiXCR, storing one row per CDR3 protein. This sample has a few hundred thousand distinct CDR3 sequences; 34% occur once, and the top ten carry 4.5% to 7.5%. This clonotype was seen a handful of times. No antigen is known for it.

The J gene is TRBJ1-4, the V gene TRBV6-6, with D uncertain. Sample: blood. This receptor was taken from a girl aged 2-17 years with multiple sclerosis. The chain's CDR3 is CASSFGDATNEKLFF. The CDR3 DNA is TGTGCCAGCAGTTTTGGAGACGCAACTAATGAAAAACTGTTTTTT.